The next 30 T cell receptor beta chains were all read from a single sample in a study of T-cell reconstitution after alpha-beta-depleted transplantation in children. The authors prepared the TCRbeta library with unique molecular identifiers. TCRdb ran MiXCR on the PCR reads and lists one entry per CDR3 protein. The sample carries about 610,000 distinct CDR3 sequences, roughly a tenth recorded once. The sequencing used PBMCs from the stem cell graft donor, collected from the stem cell graft. The receptors derive from a human donor who donated a stem cell graft to a child with acute myeloid leukemia.

This clonotype was recorded many times. J is TRBJ1-5 and V is TRBV12-3 or TRBV12-4, with D hard to call. CDR3 length equals 15 residues. Between the trimmed V and J ends, which lost 1 base and 7 bases, there was a span of 14 bases. CDR3: CASSLEVGLGQPQHF. DNA of the CDR3: TGTGCCAGCAGTTTAGAGGTTGGGTTGGGCCAGCCCCAGCATTTT.

This clonotype was counted a few times. This chain connects TRBV7-2 to TRBJ2-7; TRBD1 or TRBD2 may be the D gene (5 bases each). Germline V gene data show CDR1 as SGHTA and CDR2 as FQGNSA. The CDR3 extends over 15 amino acids. V lost 2 bases, J lost 6 bases, and 17 bases lay in between. In DNA, the CDR3 is TGTGCCAGCAGCTTACGCAGATCCGAGGGGAGCGAGCAGTACTTC. As protein: CASSLRRSEGSEQYF.

This clonotype showed up many times. The rearrangement uses TRBV7-9 and TRBJ2-1, with 8 bases fitting TRBD1. The CDR3 has 12 residues. Germline assignment: CDR1 SEHNR and CDR2 FQNEAQ (reference sequence). V trimming: 4 bases; J trimming: 9 bases; junction bases outside the gene matches: 2. CDR3 sequence: CASSWTGIEQFF. Here the CDR3 DNA reads TGTGCCAGCAGCTGGACAGGGATTGAGCAGTTCTTC.

The chain carries TRBV9 and TRBJ2-7, with TRBD1 matching over 7 bases. This CDR3 is built from 16 residues. J was trimmed by 5 bases and V by 4 bases; bases with no gene match: 15. The germline gives CDR1 SGDLS, CDR2 YYNGEE. The CDR3 protein is CASSPLLSGTADEQYF. DNA for the CDR3: TGTGCCAGCAGCCCCCTCCTCTCCGGGACAGCGGACGAGCAGTACTTC.

There are many counts of this clonotype. The rearrangement uses TRBV12-3 or TRBV12-4 and TRBJ2-1, with TRBD2 identical over 7 bases. V shed 6 bases and J 5 bases; nucleotides not matched to a gene: 16. The CDR3 sequence is 17 residues long. The CDR3 reads CASSPPGSGLQNNEQFF. CDR3 DNA sequence: TGTGCCAGCAGCCCCCCGGGGTCGGGACTACAAAACAATGAGCAGTTCTTC.

This clonotype occurred a few times. Sequence at one end of the junction differs from germline and may be a read error. This chain links TRBV7-7 with TRBJ2-1; TRBD2 matches at 7 bases. The CDR3 consists of 15 residues. CDR1 and CDR2 from the germline V gene are SSHAT and FNYEAQ (reference sequence). The CDR3 coding sequence is TGTGCTAGCAGCTTAGCGGGCGGGGTGAACAATGAGCAGTTCTTC. Translating it yields CASSLAGGVNNEQFF.

This clonotype showed up many times. V gene TRBV5-1 combines with J gene TRBJ1-1; 12 positions match TRBD1. The ends lost 4 bases at V and 4 bases at J; junction bases unmatched: 14. The CDR3 sequence is 18 residues long. Germline V lookup: CDR1 SGHRS, CDR2 YFSETQ. DNA for the CDR3: TGCGCCAGCAGCCCTTCCGGGACAGGGGGCACAACGGCCACTGAAGCTTTCTTT. Protein: CASSPSGTGGTTATEAFF.

A few counts support this clonotype. V usage is TRBV5-1 and J usage is TRBJ2-1; 9 nucleotides match TRBD1. Per germline, CDR1 SGHRS and CDR2 YFSETQ. Trimming at V came to 3 bases and at J to 6 bases, leaving 7 bases not matched to a gene. The length of the CDR3 is 15 residues. The CDR3 loop reads CASSSTGGASNEQFF. CDR3 DNA: TGCGCCAGCAGCTCTACAGGGGGCGCATCCAATGAGCAGTTCTTC.

A note on this clonotype: No DNA is shown, since the ends of the CDR3 on it are uncertain; the CDR3 is the one TCRdb lists. This chain joins TRBV20-1 and TRBJ1-1; the table's D call TRBD1 went unverified against the DNA. The germline V gene has CDR1 DFQATT and CDR2 SNEGSKA (reference sequence). A total of 15 residues make up the CDR3, ends included. This CDR3 is CSARRFGPGDTEAFF.

The sample holds a few counts of this clonotype. This chain joins TRBV11-2 and TRBJ2-1, with 11 bases fitting TRBD2. Looked up from germline, CDR1 is SGHAT and CDR2 is FQNNGV. With 5 bases clipped from V and 10 bases from J, the junction kept 10 bases outside the gene matches. This CDR3 spans 15 amino acids. CDR3 coding DNA: TGTGCCAGCAGCAGACTAGCGGGATCCGTGTCCGAGCAGTTCTTC. It specifies CASSRLAGSVSEQFF.

V gene TRBV6-1 combines with J gene TRBJ1-6; D may be TRBD1 (6 bases). The CDR3 extends over 15 amino acids. V lost 7 bases and J lost 7, with 17 bases in between. CDR1 is MNHNS and CDR2 is SASEGT in the germline V gene. In DNA form, the CDR3 reads TGTGCCAGCACCCTACCGGACAGACCCAATTCACCCCTCCACTTT. It encodes CASTLPDRPNSPLHF.

The DNA for the CDR3 is TGTGCCACCAGCAGACAACAGGGGTTCGAGCAGTACTTC. Protein: CATSRQQGFEQYF. V and J are TRBV15 and TRBJ2-7, with TRBD1 matching over 7 bases. The germline V gene encodes CDR1 LNHNV and CDR2 YYDKDF (reference sequence). After removal of 2 bases from V and 6 bases from J, the junction contained 4 bases not matched to a gene. This CDR3 has 13 residues.

This clonotype was picked up many times. The chain uses TRBV4-3 and TRBJ2-3; 10 positions match TRBD2. The CDR3 totals 15 residues. The junction had 7 bases not matched to a gene; V was cut back by 5 bases and J by 5 bases. Germline lookup yields CDR1 LGHNA and CDR2 YSLEER. CDR3 sequence (DNA): TGCGCCAGCAGCTCGTCGATAGCGGGGGGAGATACGCAGTATTTT. Its protein is CASSSSIAGGDTQYF.

At least ten counts were recorded for this clonotype. J is TRBJ1-2 and V is TRBV29-1; perhaps TRBD1 as D (5 bases). Germline V gene data show CDR1 as SQVTM and CDR2 as ANQGSEA. This CDR3 spans 10 amino acids. This CDR3 reads CSASGTRDTF. The CDR3, as DNA: TGCAGTGCCTCCGGGACTAGGGACACCTTC.

This clonotype came up many times. The gene calls are TRBV2 and TRBJ2-7; weak D call: TRBD2 (6 bases). The CDR3 is made up of 15 amino acids. The V gene lost 2 bases and the J gene lost 2 bases, with 13 bases spanning the gap. The germline V gene encodes CDR1 SNHLY and CDR2 FYNNEI. In DNA, the CDR3 is TGTGCCAGCAGTGAATCAAGCGGGCCAACCTACGAGCAGTACTTC. Its translation: CASSESSGPTYEQYF.

This clonotype was seen more than once but under ten times. The chain recombines TRBV28 with TRBJ2-5; TRBD2 matches at 13 bases. The junction had 1 base not matched to a gene; V was cut back by 3 bases and J by 3 bases. The CDR3 spans 15 residues. The V gene's germline CDR1 is MDHEN and CDR2 SYDVKM. The DNA for the CDR3 is TGTGCCAGCAGTTTCGGGACTAGCGGGAAAGAGACCCAGTACTTC. As protein: CASSFGTSGKETQYF.

This clonotype showed up many times. The chain recombines TRBV9 with TRBJ2-7; D gene ambiguous. Per germline, CDR1 SGDLS and CDR2 YYNGEE. This CDR3 contains 14 residues. V shed 3 bases and J shed 3 bases, with 13 bases lying between them. The CDR3 bases are TGTGCCAGCAGCGCCCAGCCCGAACTCTACGAGCAGTACTTC. Protein sequence: CASSAQPELYEQYF.

The V gene is TRBV7-3, the J gene TRBJ1-2; D perhaps matches TRBD1 (5 bases). Germline V gene lookup returns CDR1 SGHTA and CDR2 FQGTGA. This CDR3 spans 13 amino acids. V dropped 5 bases and J dropped 7 bases, with 14 bases sitting between them. The CDR3 sequence is CASSPSGALGYTF. DNA for the CDR3: TGTGCCAGCAGCCCATCTGGGGCGCTTGGCTACACCTTC.

This clonotype was recorded many times. V is TRBV7-9 and J is TRBJ2-1; 7 positions match TRBD2. Germline V gene lookup returns CDR1 SEHNR and CDR2 FQNEAQ (reference sequence). This CDR3 comprises 16 residues. With 0 bases clipped from V and 7 bases from J, the junction kept 9 bases outside the gene matches. The DNA of the CDR3 is TGTGCCAGCAGCTTAGCGAGGGCTCCAGCGGGGAATGAGCAGTTCTTC. It encodes CASSLARAPAGNEQFF.

The chain recombines TRBV28 with TRBJ2-3; D uncertain. CDR3 length: 15 residues. Trimming stripped 6 bases from V and 2 bases from J, with 15 bases between. Germline loops: CDR1 MDHEN, CDR2 SYDVKM. Here the CDR3 DNA reads TGTGCCAGCAGCCCCCACGGGCAGATCACAGATACGCAGTATTTT. It specifies CASSPHGQITDTQYF.

This clonotype has ten or more counts. The CDR3 spells CASSLEFRGVEETQYF. Written as DNA, the CDR3 is TGCGCCAGCAGCTTGGAATTCAGGGGCGTCGAAGAGACCCAGTACTTC. The V call is TRBV5-1, the J call TRBJ2-5, with D perhaps TRBD1 (6 bases). The CDR3 is 16 amino acids. Germline values: CDR1 SGHRS, CDR2 YFSETQ. The V end lost 0 bases, the J end lost 3 bases, and 15 bases lay between the germline ends.

This clonotype was recorded many times. This chain connects TRBV4-3 to TRBJ2-7, with no clear D. V gave up 6 bases and J gave up 0 bases, with 12 bases separating them. The CDR3 is 14 residues long. Germline CDR1 reads LGHNA; CDR2 reads YSLEER. DNA for the CDR3: TGCGCCAGCAGACAACCCACTCCCTCCTACGAGCAGTACTTC. Translation gives CASRQPTPSYEQYF.

In its sample, this clonotype was seen many times. The genes are TRBV5-1 and TRBJ2-7, with TRBD2 matching over 7 bases. The germline V gene has CDR1 SGHRS and CDR2 YFSETQ. The CDR3 totals 14 residues. Trimming took 0 bases from V and 8 from J; bases not matched to a gene: 8. The CDR3 region has the DNA TGCGCCAGCAGCTTGGGGGCCCTAGCGGATAAGCAGTACTTC. Translated: CASSLGALADKQYF.

This clonotype was recorded a few times. The chain joins TRBV12-3 or TRBV12-4 to TRBJ2-1; D is unresolved. The CDR3 is made up of 15 amino acids. V was cut by 2 bases and J by 0 bases, with 8 bases left in between. This chain's CDR3 is CASSLSPSSYNEQFF. The CDR3 coding sequence is TGTGCCAGCAGTTTAAGCCCGAGCTCCTACAATGAGCAGTTCTTC.

The chain links TRBV28 to TRBJ2-5; TRBD2 is a possible D gene (6 bases). The CDR3 extends over 14 amino acids. Per the germline V gene, CDR1 is MDHEN and CDR2 is SYDVKM. The V gene lost 2 bases and the J gene lost 5 bases, with 12 bases spanning the gap. The DNA of the CDR3 is TGTGCCAGCAGTTTAACGGCGGGAAGGGAGACCCAGTACTTC. Encoded protein: CASSLTAGRETQYF.

The chain is built from TRBV5-1 and TRBJ1-1; 7 bases fit TRBD1. The CDR3 has 13 amino acids. Germline-derived CDR1 and CDR2 are SGHRS and YFSETQ. Losses at the gene ends were 3 bases for V and 7 bases for J; bases not matched to a gene: 6. CDR3 loop: CASSSTGEGEAFF. For the CDR3, the DNA is TGCGCCAGCAGCTCCACAGGGGAGGGTGAAGCTTTCTTT. The full variable domain, in which reference TRBV5-1 and TRBJ1-1 provide the parts outside the CDR3, is KAGVTQTPRYLIKTRGQQVTLSCSPISGHRSVSWYQQTPGQGLQFLFEYFSETQRNKGNFPGRFSGRQFSNSRSEMNVSTLELGDSALYLCASSSTGEGEAFFGQGTRLTVV.

This chain connects TRBV3-1 to TRBJ2-1, with TRBD2 identical over 7 bases. This CDR3 has 16 amino acids. Per germline, CDR1 LGHDT and CDR2 YNNKEL (reference sequence). J gave up 0 bases and V 0 bases, and 2 bases lay outside the gene matches. The CDR3 region is CASSQDLAASYNEQFF. CDR3 nucleotide sequence: TGTGCCAGCAGCCAAGATCTAGCGGCCTCCTACAATGAGCAGTTCTTC.

This clonotype was found a few times. This rearrangement joins TRBV12-3 or TRBV12-4 to TRBJ1-1, with D perhaps TRBD1 (5 bases). CDR3 size: 13 residues. Trimming removed 5 bases from V and 10 bases from J, with 17 bases in between. The CDR3 DNA follows: TGTGCCAGCAGTGCTTCCCCGGAGGGGATAGCTTTCTTT. This gives the protein CASSASPEGIAFF.

This clonotype was seen a handful of times. The chain uses TRBV19 and TRBJ1-6, with 7 bases identical to TRBD1. Germline trimming cut 5 bases from V and 7 bases from J; bases unmatched to any gene: 5. The CDR3 is 14 residues long. Germline assignment: CDR1 LNHDA and CDR2 SQIVND (reference sequence). The CDR3 DNA reads as TGTGCCAGTAGTGCGGGACAGCCAAATTCACCCCTCCACTTT. This encodes CASSAGQPNSPLHF.

The sample holds many counts of this clonotype. The chain recombines TRBV6-1 with TRBJ1-6; 7 bases map to TRBD1. V gave up 7 bases and J gave up 7 bases; unmatched junction bases: 7. Looked up from germline, CDR1 is MNHNS and CDR2 is SASEGT. This CDR3 region has 14 residues. The CDR3 DNA follows: TGTGCCAGCACACCGGGACAGACGAATTCACCCCTCCACTTT. Translation gives CASTPGQTNSPLHF.